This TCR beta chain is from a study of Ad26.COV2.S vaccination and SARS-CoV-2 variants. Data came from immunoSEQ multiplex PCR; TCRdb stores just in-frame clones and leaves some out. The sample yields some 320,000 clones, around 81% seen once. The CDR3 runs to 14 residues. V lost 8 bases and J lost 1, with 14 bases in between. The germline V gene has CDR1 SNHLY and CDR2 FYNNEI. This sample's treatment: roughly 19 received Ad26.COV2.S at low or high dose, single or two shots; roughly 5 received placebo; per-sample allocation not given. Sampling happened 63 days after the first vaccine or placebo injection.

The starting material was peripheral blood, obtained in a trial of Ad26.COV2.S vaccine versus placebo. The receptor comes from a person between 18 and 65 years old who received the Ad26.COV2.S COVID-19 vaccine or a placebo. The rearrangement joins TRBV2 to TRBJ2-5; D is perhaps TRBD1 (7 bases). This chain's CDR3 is CASGGTAFQETQYF. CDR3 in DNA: TGTGCCAGCGGCGGGACAGCATTCCAAGAGACCCAGTACTTC. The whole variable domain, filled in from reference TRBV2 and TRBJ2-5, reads EPEVTQTPSHQVTQMGQEVILRCVPISNHLYFYWYRQILGQKVEFLVSFYNNEISEKSEIFDDQFSVERPDGSNFTLKIRSTKLEDSAMYFCASGGTAFQETQYFGPGTRLLVL.